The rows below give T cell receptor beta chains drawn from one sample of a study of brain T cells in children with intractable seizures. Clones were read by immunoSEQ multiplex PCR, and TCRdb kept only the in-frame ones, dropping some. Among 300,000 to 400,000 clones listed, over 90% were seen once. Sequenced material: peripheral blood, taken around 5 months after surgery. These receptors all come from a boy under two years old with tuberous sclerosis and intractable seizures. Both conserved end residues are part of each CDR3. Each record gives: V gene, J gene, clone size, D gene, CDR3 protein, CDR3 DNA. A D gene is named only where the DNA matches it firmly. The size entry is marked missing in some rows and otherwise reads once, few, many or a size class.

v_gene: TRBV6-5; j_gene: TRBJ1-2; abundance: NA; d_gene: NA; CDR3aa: CASSPRGQLNYGYTF; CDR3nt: TGTGCCAGCAGCCCCAGGGGCCAGCTAAACTATGGCTACACCTTC
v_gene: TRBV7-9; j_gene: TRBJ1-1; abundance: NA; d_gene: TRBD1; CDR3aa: CASSPDRDTEAFF; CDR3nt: TGTGCCAGCAGCCCGGACAGGGACACTGAAGCTTTCTTT
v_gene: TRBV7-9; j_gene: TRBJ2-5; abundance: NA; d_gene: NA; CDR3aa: CASSLGTEQETQYF; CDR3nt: TGTGCCAGCAGCTTAGGGACAGAGCAAGAGACCCAGTACTTC
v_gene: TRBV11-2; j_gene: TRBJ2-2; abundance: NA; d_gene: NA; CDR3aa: CASSLGSSGLFF; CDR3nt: TGTGCCAGCAGCTTAGGCTCATCCGGGCTGTTTTTT
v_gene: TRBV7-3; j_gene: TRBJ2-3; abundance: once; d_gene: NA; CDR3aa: CASSLGLAADTQYF; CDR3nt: TGTGCCAGCAGCTTAGGGTTGGCTGCTGATACGCAGTATTTT
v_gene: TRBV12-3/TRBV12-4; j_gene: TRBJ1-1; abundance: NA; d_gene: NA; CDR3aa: CASSQRTMTEAFF; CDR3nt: TGTGCCAGCAGTCAAAGGACGATGACTGAAGCTTTCTTT
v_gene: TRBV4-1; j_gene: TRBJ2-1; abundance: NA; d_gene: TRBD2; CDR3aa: CASSQGLMSGSSYNEQFF; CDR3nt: TGCGCCAGCAGCCAAGGGCTGATGAGCGGGAGCTCCTACAATGAGCAGTTCTTC
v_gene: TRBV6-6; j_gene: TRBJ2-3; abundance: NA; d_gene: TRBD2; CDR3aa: CASRHLAGSSTDTQYF; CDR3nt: TGTGCCAGCAGACACTTAGCGGGCTCTAGCACAGATACGCAGTATTTT
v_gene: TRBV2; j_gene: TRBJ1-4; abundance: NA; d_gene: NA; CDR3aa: CASSGQSQKEKLFF; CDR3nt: TGTGCCAGCAGCGGGCAGTCCCAAAAGGAAAAACTGTTTTTT
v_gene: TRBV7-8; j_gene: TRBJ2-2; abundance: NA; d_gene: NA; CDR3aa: CASSLVLTVGELFF; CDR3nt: TGTGCCAGCAGCTTAGTTTTAACAGTCGGGGAGCTGTTTTTT
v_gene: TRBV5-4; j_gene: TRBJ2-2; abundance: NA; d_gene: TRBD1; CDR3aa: CASSLRDRGRTGELFF; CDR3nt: TGTGCCAGCAGCCTCCGGGACAGGGGGCGAACCGGGGAGCTGTTTTTT
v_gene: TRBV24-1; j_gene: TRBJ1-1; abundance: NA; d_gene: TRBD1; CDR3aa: CATSDLGQGNTEAFF; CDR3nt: TGTGCCACCAGTGATTTGGGACAGGGGAACACTGAAGCTTTCTTT
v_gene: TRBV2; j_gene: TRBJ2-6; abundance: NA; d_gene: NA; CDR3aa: CASTPIDRPLSGANVLTF; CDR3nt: TGTGCCAGCACCCCCATCGACAGGCCCCTCTCTGGGGCCAACGTCCTGACTTTC
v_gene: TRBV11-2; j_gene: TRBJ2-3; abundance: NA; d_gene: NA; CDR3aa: CASSAGWGDTQYF; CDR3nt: TGTGCCAGCAGCGCGGGCTGGGGAGATACGCAGTATTTT
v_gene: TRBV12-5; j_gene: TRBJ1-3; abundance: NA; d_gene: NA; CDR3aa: CASGLGIRISGNTIYF; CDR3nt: TGTGCTAGTGGTTTGGGTATCAGGATCTCTGGAAACACCATATATTTT
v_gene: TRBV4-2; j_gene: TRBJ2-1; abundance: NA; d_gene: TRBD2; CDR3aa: CASSQEVNRGLAVDEQFF; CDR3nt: TGTGCCAGCAGCCAAGAAGTAAATCGCGGACTAGCGGTCGATGAGCAGTTCTTC
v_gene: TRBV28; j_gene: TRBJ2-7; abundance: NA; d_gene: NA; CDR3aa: CASSPGVVGVAYEQYF; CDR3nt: TGTGCCAGCAGTCCTGGGGTGGTAGGGGTAGCCTACGAGCAGTACTTC
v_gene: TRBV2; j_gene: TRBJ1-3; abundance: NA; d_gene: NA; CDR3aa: CANSQSTGNTIYF; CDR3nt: TGTGCCAATTCTCAGTCGACTGGAAACACCATATATTTT
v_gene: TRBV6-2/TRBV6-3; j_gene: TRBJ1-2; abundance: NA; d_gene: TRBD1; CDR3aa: CASSLLRDRDGYTF; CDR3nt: TGTGCCAGCAGCCTCCTCCGGGACAGGGATGGCTACACCTTC
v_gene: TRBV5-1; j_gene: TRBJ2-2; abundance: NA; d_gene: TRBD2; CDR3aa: CASSLELAGGPRNTGELFF; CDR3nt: TGCGCCAGCAGCTTGGAACTAGCGGGAGGCCCAAGGAACACCGGGGAGCTGTTTTTT
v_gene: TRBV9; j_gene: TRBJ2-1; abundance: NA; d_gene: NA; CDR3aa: CASSETGTLGHEQFF; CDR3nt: TGTGCCAGCAGCGAAACCGGGACGTTGGGACATGAGCAGTTCTTC
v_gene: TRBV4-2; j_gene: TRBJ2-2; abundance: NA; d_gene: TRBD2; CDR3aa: CASSQRGGENTGELFF; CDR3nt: TGTGCCAGCAGCCAGCGGGGAGGGGAGAACACCGGGGAGCTGTTTTTT
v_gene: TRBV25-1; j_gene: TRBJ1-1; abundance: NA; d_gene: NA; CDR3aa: CASSEGGTEAFF; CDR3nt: TGTGCCAGCAGTGAAGGGGGCACTGAAGCTTTCTTT
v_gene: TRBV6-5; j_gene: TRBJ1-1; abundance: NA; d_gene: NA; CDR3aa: CASSYRPGRGDAFF; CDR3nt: TGTGCCAGCAGTTATCGACCCGGAAGGGGCGACGCTTTCTTT
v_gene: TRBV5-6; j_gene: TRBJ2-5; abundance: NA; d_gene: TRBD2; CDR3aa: CASSLGREGNQETQYF; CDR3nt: TGTGCCAGCAGCTTGGGGCGGGAGGGGAACCAAGAGACCCAGTACTTC
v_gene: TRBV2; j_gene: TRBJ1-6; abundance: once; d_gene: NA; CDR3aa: CASSTNRGAWNSPLHF; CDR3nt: TGTGCCAGCAGTACGAATCGAGGGGCCTGGAATTCACCCCTCCACTTT
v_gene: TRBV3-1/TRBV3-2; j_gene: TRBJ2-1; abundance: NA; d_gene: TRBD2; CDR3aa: CASSLRLAGGNNEQFF; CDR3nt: TGTGCCAGCAGCCTCCGACTAGCGGGGGGGAACAATGAGCAGTTCTTC
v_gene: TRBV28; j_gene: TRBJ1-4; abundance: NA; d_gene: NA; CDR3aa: CASSLSDRINEKLFF; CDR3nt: TGTGCCAGCAGTTTGTCGGACAGAATTAATGAAAAACTGTTTTTT
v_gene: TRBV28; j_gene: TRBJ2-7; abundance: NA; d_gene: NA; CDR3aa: CASSIQRGYEQYF; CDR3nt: TGTGCCAGCAGTATACAAAGGGGCTACGAGCAGTACTTC
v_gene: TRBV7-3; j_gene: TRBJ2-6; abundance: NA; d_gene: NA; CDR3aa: CASSLTSSQEDYSLGANVLTF; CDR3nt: TGTGCCAGCAGCTTAACGTCCTCACAGGAAGACTACTCTCTGGGGGCCAACGTCCTGACTTTC
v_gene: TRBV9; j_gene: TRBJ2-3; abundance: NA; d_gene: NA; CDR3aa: CASSGEAPGYSTDTQYF; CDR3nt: TGTGCCAGCAGCGGAGAGGCCCCTGGGTATTCGACAGATACGCAGTATTTT
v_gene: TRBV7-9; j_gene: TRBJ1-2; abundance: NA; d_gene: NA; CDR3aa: CASSLDPVYGYTF; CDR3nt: TGTGCCAGCAGCTTAGACCCCGTCTATGGCTACACCTTC
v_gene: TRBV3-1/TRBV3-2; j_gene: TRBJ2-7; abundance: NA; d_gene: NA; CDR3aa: CASSHFGGGKVFGKEQYF; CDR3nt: TGTGCCAGCAGCCATTTTGGAGGCGGGAAAGTATTCGGTAAGGAGCAGTACTTC
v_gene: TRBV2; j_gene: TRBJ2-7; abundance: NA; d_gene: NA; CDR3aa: CASSEGQNLSYEQYF; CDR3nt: TGTGCCAGCAGTGAAGGTCAGAACCTCTCCTACGAGCAGTACTTC
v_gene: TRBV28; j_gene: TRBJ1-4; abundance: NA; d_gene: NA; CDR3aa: CASGPRLGKATNEKLFF; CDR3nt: TGTGCCAGCGGCCCCCGTTTGGGCAAAGCAACTAATGAAAAACTGTTTTTT
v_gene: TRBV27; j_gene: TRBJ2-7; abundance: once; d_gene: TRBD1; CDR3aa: CASSGWTGGTNSYEQYF; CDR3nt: TGTGCCAGCAGCGGGTGGACAGGGGGAACGAATTCCTACGAGCAGTACTTC
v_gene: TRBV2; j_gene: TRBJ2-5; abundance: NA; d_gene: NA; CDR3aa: CASSLAEETQYF; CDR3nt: TGTGCCAGCAGTTTAGCTGAGGAGACCCAGTACTTC
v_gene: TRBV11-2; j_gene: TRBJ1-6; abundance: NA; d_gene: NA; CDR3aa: CASSFSNSPLHF; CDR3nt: TGTGCCAGCAGCTTTTCTAATTCACCCCTCCACTTT
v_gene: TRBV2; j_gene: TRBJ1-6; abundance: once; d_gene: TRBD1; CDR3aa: CASSGDRESPLHF; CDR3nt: TGTGCCAGCAGTGGGGACAGGGAGTCACCCCTCCACTTT
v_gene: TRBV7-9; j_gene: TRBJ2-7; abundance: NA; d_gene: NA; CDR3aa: CASSFHATTEQYF; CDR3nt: TGTGCCAGCAGCTTCCATGCCACCACCGAGCAGTACTTC
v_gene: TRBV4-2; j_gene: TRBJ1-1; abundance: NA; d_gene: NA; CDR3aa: CASSQDPGPGFSEAFF; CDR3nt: TGTGCCAGCAGCCAAGATCCTGGGCCAGGGTTTTCTGAAGCTTTCTTT
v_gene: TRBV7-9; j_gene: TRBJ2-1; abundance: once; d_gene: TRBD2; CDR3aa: CASSFSGRAPYNEQFF; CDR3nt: TGTGCCAGCAGCTTTAGTGGGAGGGCCCCCTACAATGAGCAGTTCTTC
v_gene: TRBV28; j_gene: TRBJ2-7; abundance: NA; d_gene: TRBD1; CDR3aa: CASSFTGTGKYEQYF; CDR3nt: TGTGCCAGCAGTTTCACCGGGACAGGGAAGTACGAGCAGTACTTC
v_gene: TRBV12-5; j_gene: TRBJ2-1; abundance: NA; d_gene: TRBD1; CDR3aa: CASGLTFSRGPFF; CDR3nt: TGTGCTAGTGGTTTGACTTTTAGTAGGGGGCCGTTCTTC
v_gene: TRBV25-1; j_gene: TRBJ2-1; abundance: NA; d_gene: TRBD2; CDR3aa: CASSVAGGWDNEQFF; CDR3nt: TGTGCCAGCAGTGTTGCGGGAGGGTGGGACAATGAGCAGTTCTTC
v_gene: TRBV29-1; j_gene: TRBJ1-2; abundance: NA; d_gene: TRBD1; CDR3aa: CSVTPGGGGYTF; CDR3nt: TGCAGCGTGACCCCAGGGGGTGGGGGCTACACCTTC
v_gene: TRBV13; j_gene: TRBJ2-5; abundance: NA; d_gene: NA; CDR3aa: CASSARGDYQETQYF; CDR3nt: TGTGCCAGCAGCGCCAGGGGGGACTACCAAGAGACCCAGTACTTC
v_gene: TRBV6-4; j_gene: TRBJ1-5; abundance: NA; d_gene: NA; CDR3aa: CASSVQGGGNQPQHF; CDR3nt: TGTGCCAGCAGCGTACAGGGTGGGGGGAATCAGCCCCAGCATTTT
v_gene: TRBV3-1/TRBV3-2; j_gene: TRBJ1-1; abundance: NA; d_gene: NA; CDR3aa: CASSPHIMNTEAFF; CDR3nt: TGTGCCAGCAGCCCTCACATCATGAACACTGAAGCTTTCTTT
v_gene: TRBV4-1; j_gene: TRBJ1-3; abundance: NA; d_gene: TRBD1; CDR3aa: CASSQMRGLENTIYF; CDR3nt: TGCGCCAGCAGCCAAATGAGGGGGCTAGAAAACACCATATATTTT
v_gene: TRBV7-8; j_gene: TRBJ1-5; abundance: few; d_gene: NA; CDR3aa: CASVRSRGRNQPQHF; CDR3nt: TGTGCCAGCGTACGTTCCAGGGGACGCAATCAGCCCCAGCATTTT